Listed below are T cell receptor beta chains from one sample, sequenced in a study of neurological immune-mediated disorders. A single record per CDR3 protein comes from TCRdb applying MiXCR to the 5' RACE reads. The sample lists around 42,000 distinct CDR3 sequences, approximately 13% occurring once. Sequencing used PBMCs. These receptors were taken from a man aged 30-40 years in good health. Both conserved end residues are part of each CDR3. The D gene is left open where the match is weak. Size tells how often a clone was seen (once, few, many) or the class of an expanded clone, and some rows leave it out.

cdr3_aa | cdr3_nt | v_call | clone_size | d_call | j_call
CASSYRREGTHEQFF | TGTGCCAGCAGTTATCGGCGGGAGGGTACCCATGAGCAGTTCTTC | TRBV12-3/TRBV12-4 | NA | TRBD2 | TRBJ2-1
CSVPSRGSSYNEQFF | TGCAGCGTTCCCAGTAGGGGTAGCTCCTACAATGAGCAGTTCTTC | TRBV29-1 | once | NA | TRBJ2-1
CASGATNEKLFF | TGTGCCAGCGGCGCTACTAATGAAAAACTGTTTTTT | TRBV3-1 | many | NA | TRBJ1-4
CASSLSSYPYEQYF | TGTGCCAGCAGTTTATCTAGCTACCCCTACGAGCAGTACTTC | TRBV28 | many | NA | TRBJ2-7
CSATDTYNEQFF | TGCAGTGCTACTGACACCTACAATGAGCAGTTCTTC | TRBV20-1 | many | NA | TRBJ2-1
CASSLKRDRGLGTVELFF | TGCGCCAGCAGCTTGAAAAGGGACAGGGGGCTTGGAACCGTGGAGCTGTTTTTT | TRBV5-1 | NA | TRBD1 | TRBJ2-2
CASSDSYRGNTGELFF | TGTGCCAGCAGTGACTCATACAGGGGGAACACCGGGGAGCTGTTTTTT | TRBV6-4 | many | TRBD1 | TRBJ2-2
CASSVGGQGREQYF | TGTGCCAGCAGCGTAGGCGGACAGGGTCGCGAGCAGTACTTC | TRBV9 | many | TRBD1 | TRBJ2-7
CSARLSGRQDEQFF | TGCAGTGCGAGACTTAGCGGGAGGCAGGATGAGCAGTTCTTC | TRBV20-1 | many | TRBD2 | TRBJ2-1
CASSLAIGTSYEQYF | TGCGCCAGCAGCTTGGCCATCGGGACTAGCTACGAGCAGTACTTC | TRBV5-1 | medium-sized | TRBD2 | TRBJ2-7
CASSFRQGVQFF | TGTGCCAGCAGTTTCCGACAGGGAGTGCAGTTCTTC | TRBV27 | many | TRBD1 | TRBJ2-1
CASSPDRATNEKLFF | TGTGCCAGCAGTCCAGACAGGGCAACTAATGAAAAACTGTTTTTT | TRBV12-3/TRBV12-4 | many | TRBD1 | TRBJ1-4
CSAREDRAAQPQHF | TGCAGTGCTAGAGAGGACAGGGCGGCCCAGCCCCAGCATTTT | TRBV20-1 | many | TRBD1 | TRBJ1-5
CASSLGSLRGQPQHF | TGTGCCAGCAGCTTAGGGAGCCTCCGGGGTCAGCCCCAGCATTTT | TRBV11-2 | many | NA | TRBJ1-5
CSARPDENEQFF | TGCAGTGCTAGGCCGGACGAGAATGAGCAGTTCTTC | TRBV20-1 | NA | NA | TRBJ2-1
CASKPVWDRSSYEQYF | TGCGCCAGCAAGCCGGTTTGGGACAGGAGCTCCTACGAGCAGTACTTC | TRBV5-1 | many | TRBD1 | TRBJ2-7
CASSNKVQETQYF | TGTGCCAGCAGTAATAAAGTGCAAGAGACCCAGTACTTC | TRBV7-3 | NA | NA | TRBJ2-5